What follows are 7 T cell receptor beta chains derived from one specimen sequenced in a study of T cell responses to AZD1222 COVID-19 vaccine. Sequenced by immunoSEQ multiplex PCR; TCRdb stores in-frame clones only, minus some. The sample has under 150,000 clones; around 88% are singletons. The material was peripheral blood, obtained 28 days after the second AZD1222 dose. Receptors originate from an adult who received the AZD1222 COVID-19 vaccine.

V is TRBV27 and J is TRBJ1-5; D not resolved. V was cut by 3 bases and J by 0 bases, with 6 bases left in between. Germline loops: CDR1 MNHEY, CDR2 SMNVEV (reference sequence). The CDR3 consists of 14 residues. DNA for the CDR3: TGTGCCAGCAGTTTTTTGGATAGCAATCAGCCCCAGCATTTT. Protein sequence: CASSFLDSNQPQHF.

V usage is TRBV6-4 and J usage is TRBJ1-6; maybe TRBD1 (5 bases). With 4 bases removed from V and 5 bases from J, the gap between germline ends came to 15 bases. This CDR3 contains 16 residues. The germline gives CDR1 MRHNA, CDR2 SNTAGT. CDR3 sequence reads: CASSAGAGLNNSPLHF. In DNA form, the CDR3 reads TGTGCCAGCAGTGCCGGGGCAGGGCTTAATAATTCACCCCTCCACTTT.

CDR3 sequence: CASSLAGVNQPQHF. In DNA, the CDR3 is TGCGCCAGCAGCTTGGCCGGTGTCAATCAGCCCCAGCATTTT. The V and J genes are TRBV5-1 and TRBJ1-5; D uncertain. V was trimmed by 0 bases and J by 3 bases, leaving 7 bases between them. The CDR3 length is 14 residues. Germline V CDR1 and CDR2: SGHRS, YFSETQ.

The chain links TRBV7-2 to TRBJ1-2; no definite D call. Germline values: CDR1 SGHTA, CDR2 FQGNSA. V lost 1 base and J lost 0, with 6 bases in between. This CDR3 contains 14 residues. CDR3 nucleotides: TGTGCCAGCAGCTTAGAGTACACTAACTATGGCTACACCTTC. Residues: CASSLEYTNYGYTF.

The CDR3 DNA follows: TGTGCCAGCAGTGAAGGAGGAGACCCACCAACAAGTTACTTC. It encodes CASSEGGDPPTSYF. The V gene is TRBV2, the J gene TRBJ2-5; D not resolved. The CDR3 extends over 14 amino acids. V was shortened by 1 base and J by 14 bases, with 20 bases between the two germline ends. Germline-derived CDR1 and CDR2 are SNHLY and FYNNEI.

The sample holds one count of this clone. The V call is TRBV6-5, the J call TRBJ1-3; no firm D call. CDR1 is MNHEY and CDR2 is SVGAGI in the germline V gene. V dropped 0 bases and J dropped 0 bases, with 9 bases sitting between them. The CDR3 has 16 amino acids. The CDR3 region has the DNA TGTGCCAGCAGTTACTCGAGCCTGCTCTCTGGAAACACCATATATTTT. Amino acids: CASSYSSLLSGNTIYF.

J is TRBJ2-7 and V is TRBV4-1, with 9 bases matching TRBD1. Germline V gene sequence: CDR1 MGHRA, CDR2 YSYEKL. V lost 3 bases, J lost 2 bases, and 5 bases stayed unmatched. The CDR3 extends over 15 amino acids. CDR3 protein: CASSHGTGRPYEQYF. The CDR3 bases are TGCGCCAGCAGCCACGGGACAGGGCGTCCCTACGAGCAGTACTTC.